A single sample gave rise to the 10 T cell receptor beta chains below, sequenced in a study of PD-1 blockade in mismatch repair-deficient tumors. No antigen has been assigned to these receptors. Repertoires were generated with immunoSEQ multiplex PCR, while TCRdb's copy carries only in-frame clones and drops some. The sample has under 9,500 clones; 80% to 90% are singletons. Time point of the sample: approximately 10-day in vitro stimulation with candidate neoantigen peptide 7. Sequences were derived from cells cultured in vitro, sampled from a patient treated with pembrolizumab. Every receptor here comes from an adult with mismatch repair-deficient cancer.

The genes are TRBV7-8 and TRBJ2-7; 11 nucleotides agree with TRBD2. The trim removed 1 base at V and 3 bases at J, leaving 2 bases unmatched. The CDR3 consists of 15 residues. Germline lookup yields CDR1 SGHVS and CDR2 FQNEAQ. CDR3 protein: CASSLVTSGSYEQYF. The CDR3 region has the DNA TGTGCCAGCAGCTTAGTAACTAGCGGGAGCTACGAGCAGTACTTC.

This clone was counted a few times. This chain joins TRBV29-1 and TRBJ2-2; possibly TRBD2 for D (5 bases). CDR1 is SQVTM and CDR2 is ANQGSEA in the germline V gene. Trimming took off 2 bases at V and 7 bases at J, with 11 bases between the two ends. The CDR3 is 13 residues long. CDR3 loop: CSVERETGGELFF. The CDR3, as DNA: TGCAGCGTTGAAAGGGAGACGGGCGGGGAGCTGTTTTTT.

The chain has TRBV9 and TRBJ2-1, with 8 nucleotides matching TRBD2. This CDR3 has 17 amino acids. Germline V gene data show CDR1 as SGDLS and CDR2 as YYNGEE. Unmatched junction bases numbered 12, after V lost 0 bases and J lost 7 bases. The CDR3 protein is CASSVVGSGTTPNEQFF. DNA for the CDR3: TGTGCCAGCAGCGTAGTCGGTAGCGGGACTACCCCTAATGAGCAGTTCTTC.

J is TRBJ2-7 and V is TRBV28; D may be TRBD2 (6 bases). The CDR3 has 16 residues. The germline gives CDR1 MDHEN, CDR2 SYDVKM. With 5 bases removed from V and 0 bases from J, the gap between germline ends came to 17 bases. CDR3 residues: CASSTPRGRNSYEQYF. The CDR3 DNA reads as TGTGCCAGCAGTACGCCTCGGGGGAGGAACTCCTACGAGCAGTACTTC.

The rearrangement links TRBV2 to TRBJ2-7, with D unresolved. CDR3 length equals 13 residues. Germline loops: CDR1 SNHLY, CDR2 FYNNEI. Trimming took off 6 bases at V and 3 bases at J, with 12 bases between the two ends. The CDR3 region has the DNA TGTGCCAGCAGAGTACAGTCAATCTACGAGCAGTACTTC. Translated, it gives CASRVQSIYEQYF.

This chain uses TRBV19 with TRBJ1-1; no definite D call. This CDR3 region has 16 residues. Germline CDR1 LNHDA, CDR2 SQIVND (reference sequence). Deletions cut 1 base from V and 0 bases from J, with 12 bases between. The CDR3 coding sequence is TGTGCCAGTAGTATAGTGCCGGATTCAATGAACACTGAAGCTTTCTTT. Translating gives CASSIVPDSMNTEAFF.

The rearrangement links TRBV27 to TRBJ1-2; 7 nucleotides agree with TRBD1. The CDR3 is 12 amino acids. V lost 6 bases to trimming and J lost 8 bases; unmatched junction nucleotides: 6. Germline CDR1 MNHEY, CDR2 SMNVEV (reference sequence). The CDR3 coding sequence is TGTGCCAGCAGCATGACAGGGAGGGGCTACACCTTC. Translated: CASSMTGRGYTF.

The chain combines TRBV19 with TRBJ2-3; a weak D match, TRBD1 (5 bases). Germline V gene data show CDR1 as LNHDA and CDR2 as SQIVND (reference sequence). The CDR3 is 17 amino acids. V was clipped by 3 bases and J by 2 bases, with 18 bases between them. CDR3 bases: TGTGCCAGTAGTATCCAACTGACAGCATACTACACAGATACGCAGTATTTT. Residues: CASSIQLTAYYTDTQYF.

V usage is TRBV7-2 and J usage is TRBJ1-4; 10 bases match TRBD1. V shed 5 bases and J 3 bases; nucleotides not matched to a gene: 9. The CDR3 is made up of 17 amino acids. Looked up from germline, CDR1 is SGHTA and CDR2 is FQGNSA. The CDR3 loop reads CASSPRQGALSNEKLFF. For the CDR3, the DNA is TGTGCCAGCAGCCCCCGACAGGGGGCGCTTTCTAATGAAAAACTGTTTTTT.

The CDR3 here is CASSPETSAYNEQFF. In DNA, the CDR3 is TGTGCCAGCTCACCAGAGACTAGCGCCTACAATGAGCAGTTCTTC. The chain links TRBV18 to TRBJ2-1, with 8 bases lining up with TRBD2. V lost 2 bases to trimming and J lost 2 bases; unmatched junction nucleotides: 2. The CDR3 has 15 amino acids. From germline, CDR1 is KGHSH and CDR2 LQKENI.